This entry lists 20 T cell receptor beta chains sequenced from one sample in a study of cytomegalovirus exposure and HLA in healthy donors. PCR was performed using 60 Vbeta and 13 Jbeta primers. Using immunoSEQ multiplex PCR, the repertoire was profiled, and TCRdb retains in-frame clones only, with some absent. The sample yields around 180,000 clones, 79% seen once. What was sequenced was PBMCs. The receptors shown here come from a woman aged 40 to 50 in good health and CMV-seronegative.

A few counts support this clone. V usage is TRBV7-9 and J usage is TRBJ2-6; 12 bases line up with TRBD1. The CDR3 is made up of 19 amino acids. Germline CDR1 SEHNR, CDR2 FQNEAQ (reference sequence). Trimming removed 5 bases from V and 4 bases from J; junction bases left unmatched: 12. The CDR3 sequence is CASSLTPGQGAQGANVLTF. CDR3 nucleotide sequence: TGTGCCAGCAGCCTTACGCCGGGACAGGGGGCGCAAGGGGCCAACGTCCTGACTTTC.

The genes are TRBV5-6 and TRBJ2-2; D gene unclear. V dropped 1 base and J dropped 2 bases, with 18 bases sitting between them. The CDR3 has 18 residues. CDR1 and CDR2 (germline): SGHDT, YYEEEE. This chain's CDR3 is CASSLRVLLQANTGELFF. The CDR3 nucleotides read TGTGCCAGCAGCTTGAGAGTATTGCTCCAGGCTAACACCGGGGAGCTGTTTTTT.

V gene TRBV28 combines with J gene TRBJ2-3; 11 bases map to TRBD1. V gave up 3 bases and J gave up 6 bases; unmatched junction bases: 5. This CDR3 has 15 residues. Germline-derived CDR1 and CDR2 are MDHEN and SYDVKM. This CDR3 is CASSFGTGGRDTQYF. The CDR3 region has the DNA TGTGCCAGCAGTTTCGGGACAGGGGGGAGGGATACGCAGTATTTT.

In this sample, this clone turned up many times. This chain links TRBV4-1 with TRBJ1-3; D is possibly TRBD1 (6 bases). This CDR3 contains 14 residues. The germline gives CDR1 MGHRA, CDR2 YSYEKL. V lost 3 bases to trimming and J lost 0 bases, with 6 bases between them. CDR3 residues: CASSQTGSGNTIYF. CDR3 sequence (DNA): TGCGCCAGCAGCCAGACAGGCTCTGGAAACACCATATATTTT.

Here the CDR3 DNA reads TGTGCCAGCTCACCAGCGACAGGGGATAATTCACCCCTCCACTTT. This codes for CASSPATGDNSPLHF. The chain recombines TRBV18 with TRBJ1-6; 8 bases align to TRBD1. Trimming took 2 bases from V and 5 from J; bases not matched to a gene: 2. The CDR3 totals 15 residues. From germline, CDR1 is KGHSH and CDR2 LQKENI.

The rearrangement joins TRBV6-6 to TRBJ1-2; D gene unclear. This CDR3 comprises 16 residues. V lost 2 bases, J lost 2 bases, and 15 bases lay in between. Germline lookup yields CDR1 MNHNY and CDR2 SVGAGI (reference sequence). CDR3 loop: CASSYRETGENYGYTF. The CDR3 nucleotides are TGTGCCAGCAGTTACCGGGAGACTGGAGAAAACTATGGCTACACCTTC.

This sequence joins TRBV19 and TRBJ1-5; D remains ambiguous. The CDR3 totals 16 residues. Trimming removed 3 bases from V and 0 bases from J, with 12 bases in between. CDR1 is LNHDA and CDR2 is SQIVND in the germline V gene (reference sequence). The CDR3 spells CASSILEMYSNQPQHF. The CDR3 coding sequence is TGTGCCAGTAGTATTTTAGAGATGTATAGCAATCAGCCCCAGCATTTT.

The V gene is TRBV11-2, the J gene TRBJ2-7, with 14 bases fitting TRBD2. The CDR3 totals 15 residues. V lost 5 bases and J lost 5; bases outside the gene matches: 5. The germline gives CDR1 SGHAT, CDR2 FQNNGV. DNA of the CDR3: TGTGCCAGCAGCCTCGGGACTAGCGGGAGAAACGAGCAGTACTTC. Translating gives CASSLGTSGRNEQYF.

The chain has TRBV7-9 and TRBJ1-6; D is possibly TRBD1 (5 bases). CDR1 is SEHNR, CDR2 FQNEAQ, per germline (reference sequence). The V gene lost 3 bases and the J gene lost 7 bases, with 10 bases spanning the gap. This CDR3 is 14 amino acids long. CDR3 amino acids: CASSFRQQNSPLHF. The CDR3 DNA is TGTGCCAGCAGCTTCCGACAGCAAAATTCACCCCTCCACTTT. Supplemented by reference TRBV7-9 and TRBJ1-6, the full variable domain reads DTGVSQNPRHKITKRGQNVTFRCDPISEHNRLYWYRQTLGQGPEFLTYFQNEAQLEKSRLLSDRFSAERPKGSFSTLEIQRTEQGDSAMYLCASSFRQQNSPLHFGNGTRLTVT.

The chain couples TRBV7-2 to TRBJ2-7; D might be TRBD2 (5 bases). This CDR3 comprises 14 residues. The V and J ends lost 2 bases and 2 bases respectively, with 10 bases between them. In germline, CDR1 is SGHTA, CDR2 FQGNSA. DNA for the CDR3: TGTGCCAGCAGCTTATGGATCGGGACCTACGAGCAGTACTTC. It translates to CASSLWIGTYEQYF.

V is TRBV11-3 and J is TRBJ2-6; 9 positions agree with TRBD1. The germline CDR1 and CDR2 sequences are SGHNT and YENEEA. This CDR3 has 19 residues. The V gene end was trimmed by 2 bases and the J gene end by 3 bases; junction bases not matched to a gene: 11. The CDR3: CASSLRLGTGILGANVLTF. DNA for the CDR3: TGTGCCAGCAGCTTAAGGTTGGGGACAGGGATACTTGGGGCCAACGTCCTGACTTTC.

This chain links TRBV12-5 with TRBJ1-1; the match to TRBD1 covers 7 bases. This CDR3 is built from 16 residues. Germline CDR1 reads LGHNT; CDR2 reads FRNRAP. Unmatched junction bases numbered 11, after V lost 2 bases and J lost 5 bases. DNA for the CDR3: TGTGCTAGTGGTTTGCTCCCGGACAGGATCAGGACTGAAGCTTTCTTT. The encoded protein is CASGLLPDRIRTEAFF. The full variable domain, in which reference TRBV12-5 and TRBJ1-1 provide the parts outside the CDR3, is DARVTQTPRHKVTEMGQEVTMRCQPILGHNTVFWYRQTMMQGLELLAYFRNRAPLDDSGMPKDRFSAEMPDATLATLKIQPSEPRDSAVYFCASGLLPDRIRTEAFFGQGTRLTVV.

The chain is built from TRBV2 and TRBJ1-1, with a tentative D call TRBD1 (6 bases). CDR3 length equals 13 residues. V was cut by 6 bases and J by 1 base, with 9 bases left in between. Per the germline V gene, CDR1 is SNHLY and CDR2 is FYNNEI. The CDR3 DNA reads TGTGCCAGCAGGAGGGACAAGAACACTGAAGCTTTCTTT. This sequence encodes CASRRDKNTEAFF.

This chain joins TRBV6-5 and TRBJ1-1, with D hard to call. Germline lookup yields CDR1 MNHEY and CDR2 SVGAGI. V was clipped by 4 bases and J by 4 bases, with 16 bases between them. CDR3 length: 15 amino acids. CDR3 coding DNA: TGTGCCAGCAGTTCGAGTGGCGGGAGGAGCACTGAAGCTTTCTTT. It specifies CASSSSGGRSTEAFF.

Written as DNA, the CDR3 is TGCGCCAGCAGCTTTGGGGGCGGCTACGAGCAGTACTTC. This sequence encodes CASSFGGGYEQYF. This chain links TRBV5-1 with TRBJ2-7; maybe TRBD1 (6 bases). Germline CDR1 and CDR2: SGHRS and YFSETQ. V lost 2 bases, J lost 3 bases, and 9 bases lay in between. The CDR3 is 13 amino acids.

The chain links TRBV30 to TRBJ2-4; 8 bases match TRBD2. CDR1 and CDR2 (germline): GTSNPN, SVGIG (reference sequence). With 5 bases clipped from V and 3 bases from J, the junction kept 18 bases outside the gene matches. The CDR3 spans 18 residues. Written as DNA, the CDR3 is TGTGCCTGGGGGCCAATAGCGGGGCGACAACGAGACAAAAACATTCAGTACTTC. Its protein is CAWGPIAGRQRDKNIQYF.

J is TRBJ2-1 and V is TRBV6-5; TRBD2 agrees at 9 bases. CDR1 is MNHEY and CDR2 is SVGAGI in the germline V gene. The CDR3 sequence is 15 residues long. The V gene end was trimmed by 0 bases and the J gene end by 6 bases; junction bases not matched to a gene: 3. This CDR3 is CASSYSSGGPNEQFF. DNA for the CDR3: TGTGCCAGCAGTTACTCTAGCGGGGGCCCCAATGAGCAGTTCTTC.

The chain links TRBV7-9 to TRBJ2-3; TRBD1 aligns across 10 bases. V was clipped by 10 bases and J by 4 bases; unmatched bases: 14. Germline V lookup: CDR1 SEHNR, CDR2 FQNEAQ (reference sequence). CDR3 length: 16 amino acids. CDR3 sequence reads: CANLPFRDRGADTQYF. Written as DNA, the CDR3 is TGTGCCAACCTGCCCTTCCGGGACAGGGGTGCAGATACGCAGTATTTT.

The rearrangement links TRBV10-3 to TRBJ1-5; no clear D gene. The CDR3 has 14 amino acids. V lost 11 bases and J lost 0, with 14 bases in between. From germline, CDR1 is ENHRY and CDR2 SYGVKD. The CDR3 loop is CAARDGGSNQPQHF. In DNA form, the CDR3 reads TGTGCCGCCCGCGATGGAGGTAGCAATCAGCCCCAGCATTTT.

The chain recombines TRBV7-6 with TRBJ2-7; tentative D call: TRBD1 (5 bases). With 3 bases removed from V and 4 bases from J, the gap between germline ends came to 16 bases. The germline gives CDR1 SGHVS, CDR2 FNYEAQ. There are 15 residues in the CDR3. The CDR3 is CASSFGAAQGYEQYF. CDR3 bases: TGTGCCAGCAGCTTTGGGGCGGCCCAAGGATACGAGCAGTACTTC.